This T cell receptor (beta chain) was sequenced during a study of blood T cell repertoires in COVID-19. Study summary: Specimens from acute and convalescent COVID-19 originated in the United States, Italy and Spain.

Germline CDR1 and CDR2: PRHDT and FYEKMQ (reference sequence). Trimming removed 5 bases at V and 0 bases at J, with 14 bases between. The CDR3 runs 15 residues. This clone was seen a handful of times. Per the study methods: Amplification with reference gene primers provided the estimates of nucleated cell counts. Only in-frame clones appear in the TCRdb table, and some are missing; sequencing was by immunoSEQ multiplex PCR. V and J calls and clone size are those listed in that table; D and trimming were worked out from the DNA. The top ten clones hold approximately 18% of a sample with some 160,000 clones, around 83% of them seen once.

The specimen was peripheral blood. The rearrangement joins TRBV13 to TRBJ2-7; the D gene is possibly TRBD2 (6 bases). The TCR was taken from a woman between 70 and 85 years old who had recovered from COVID-19. The CDR3 bases are TGTGCCAGCAGCCCCAGGGACGGGAGCTCCTACGAGCAGTACTTC. It encodes CASSPRDGSSYEQYF.